This note documents a single T cell receptor beta chain sequence. CDR3 length equals 13 residues. The junction had 3 bases not matched to a gene; V was cut back by 7 bases and J by 5 bases. CDR1 is MGHRA and CDR2 is YSYEKL in the germline V gene. The data stem from a study of cytomegalovirus exposure and HLA in healthy donors. 13 Jbeta primers and 60 Vbeta primers were used for the PCR. TCRdb keeps only in-frame clones here, not all; method: immunoSEQ multiplex PCR. The sample holds about 83,000 clones, less than 85% seen once. The chain links TRBV4-1 to TRBJ2-7; 12 bases line up with TRBD2. The sample consisted of PBMCs. The source of this sequence is a man aged 60 to 75 in good health and CMV-seronegative. The CDR3 loop is CASKTSGGDEQYF. CDR3 nucleotides: TGCGCCAGCAAGACTAGCGGGGGCGACGAGCAGTACTTC.